What follows is one TCR beta chain and its context. The antigen remains unidentified. Other DNA sequences of this sample code for an identical CDR3. The data stem from a study of shared clonotypes between healthy human individuals. The CDR3 covers 12 residues. V was shortened by 1 base and J by 4 bases, with 7 bases between the two germline ends. Germline CDR1 reads SQVTM; CDR2 reads ANQGSEA. Evenly divided among several immunoSEQ plates was the genomic DNA of each subset. The authors sequenced unsorted PBMC DNA on ten immunoSEQ deep assay plates. In the authors' workflow: As immunoSEQ supplied junction-only sequences (without quality scores), filtering differed. Here immunoSEQ multiplex PCR was the method, and the copy in TCRdb shows in-frame clones only, minus some. V, J and clone size derive from that table, while D and trimming were established from the DNA sequence. The sample has around 500,000 clones; about 85% are singletons.

General observations from the study: Since donors were few, the genetic and exposure-history diversity represented was limited.

The chain uses TRBV29-1 and TRBJ1-1, with D uncertain. This receptor was obtained from a woman aged 40 to 49 in good health. Some clones in this sample may be carry-over from other donors' samples. Sample: PBMCs. The CDR3 DNA is TGCAGCGTTGAAGGGGTAAGCACTGAAGCTTTCTTT. This translates into CSVEGVSTEAFF.